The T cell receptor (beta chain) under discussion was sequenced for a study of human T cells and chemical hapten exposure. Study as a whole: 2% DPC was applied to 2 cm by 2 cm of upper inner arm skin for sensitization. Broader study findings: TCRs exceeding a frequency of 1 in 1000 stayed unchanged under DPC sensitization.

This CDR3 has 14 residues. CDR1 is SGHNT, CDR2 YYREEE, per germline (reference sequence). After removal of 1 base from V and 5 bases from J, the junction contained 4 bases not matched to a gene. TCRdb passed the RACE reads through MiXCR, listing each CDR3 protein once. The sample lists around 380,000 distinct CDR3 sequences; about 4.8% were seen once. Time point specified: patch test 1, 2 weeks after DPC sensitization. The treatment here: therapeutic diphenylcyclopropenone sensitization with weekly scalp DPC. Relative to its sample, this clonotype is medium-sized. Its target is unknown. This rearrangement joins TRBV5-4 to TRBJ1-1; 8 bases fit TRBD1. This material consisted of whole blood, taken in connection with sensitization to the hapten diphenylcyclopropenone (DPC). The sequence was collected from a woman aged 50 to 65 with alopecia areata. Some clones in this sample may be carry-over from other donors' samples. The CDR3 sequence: CASSLQGARTEAFF. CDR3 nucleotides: TGTGCCAGCAGCTTGCAGGGGGCGCGAACTGAAGCTTTCTTT.